Given below is one TCR beta chain in context. The clone's antigen remains unknown. One base away there is no much larger clone; base qualities are not given. Healthy HIV-negative adults with no recently reported acute infections or vaccinations were included as donors. Every donor was a Caucasian adult living in Nashville, Tennessee, USA. CD4+ T cells were enriched by magnetic negative selection, after which naive cells were positively selected on CD45RA and the negative fraction was taken as the memory subset. Blood was collected by leukapheresis, and PBMCs were isolated by Ficoll-Histopaque density gradient centrifugation and then cryopreserved in liquid nitrogen vapor phase. Analytical flow cytometry was used to check the purity and quantity of every magnetically sorted T cell population. Each sorted fraction had its genomic DNA isolated and then quantified by UV absorbance on a Nanodrop 2000c.

Using the deep immunoSEQ assay, TCR CDR3 regions were amplified from genomic DNA by multiplex PCR. For each cell subset, the extracted genomic DNA was distributed evenly across all wells of several immunoSEQ 96-well plates, and each plate served as one replicate. For sorted subsets, each replicate PCR was loaded with 200 ng genomic DNA, equivalent to some 31,000 T cell genomes. Purified libraries were measured with a Qubit 3.0 fluorometer, size-checked on a Bioanalyzer 2100, and measured again with the KAPA Library Quantification kit. Each immunoSEQ 96-well plate was sequenced on its own single-read 150-cycle Illumina NextSeq 550 flow cell. Under the source paper's analysis protocol: Because the immunoSEQ output included only junctional sequences and no quality scores, the filtering could not be the same as the filtering used for full-length reads. To assign V/J genes and CDR3, sequences were annotated using PyIR, a Python wrapper for IgBLAST v1.9, with IMGT germline references. Any read was removed if the V/J assignment was weak (E-value above 1e-6), the CDR3 was missing, or the read contained stop codons, out-of-frame junctions, or ambiguous translated residues. A V3J clonotype was defined by an identical inferred V gene, J gene, and CDR3 amino acid sequence. Percentage overlap between repertoires was calculated by dividing the number of shared unique clonotypes by the size of the smaller repertoire. Repertoire richness was assessed with RTK rarefaction, the Chao1 estimator, and Recon v2.1 estimates of unobserved clonotypes. For all TCRbeta clonotypes obtained by the gDNA method from a few donors, generation probabilities were computed with OLGA. TCRdb mirrors the immuneACCESS table, restricted to in-frame sequences. Some clones are absent from its copies; in checked studies, under half trace to an unresolved V gene, and the reason for the others is unknown. That table supplies the V and J calls and clone size; D and trimming were determined from the DNA. In all, the sample holds approximately 2.1 million clones, and roughly 93% of those were seen once. 0.35% to 0.45% of the sample lies in the top ten.

CDR1 and CDR2, looked up from the germline V gene, are SGHRS and YFSETQ. V is pared back by 1 base and J by 5 bases, with 15 bases lying between the germline termini. The CDR3 goes from the cysteine to the phenylalanine over 15 residues. The read is trimmed to its CDR3 DNA, 45 bases read in frame from base 1. This sample is drawn from a study of shared clonotypes between healthy human individuals (dated by TCRdb to about 2020). Regarding the study in general: The cohort included three men and a couple of women between 18 and 49 years of age. Different laboratories and diverse techniques were used to prepare libraries and sequence TCR repertoires, to increase sequencing depth and limit assay-specific biases. To estimate repertoire size and how much clonotype sharing occurs between individuals, the study deeply sequenced the blood TCR repertoires of roughly 5 healthy adults. Per donor, leukapheresis produced somewhere between about 0.94 and 9.5 billion PBMCs. For each donor, CD4 naive and CD4 memory were each given three plates, CD8 naive was given two plates, and CD8 memory was given one plate. Study-wide findings and limitations: Because the study included a small number of donors, the genetic and exposure-history diversity represented was limited. Compared with non-shared clonotypes, clonotypes shared by all four sorted-subset donors had higher generation probabilities. Estimated clonotype richness was generally larger for naive than for memory subsets. Sampling was limited to blood, and TCR repertoires in tissue likely differ from TCR repertoires in blood. Pairwise subsampling led to the expectation that sequencing depth would affect the degree of clonotype sharing among donors. When a handful of donors were compared, the shared fraction of clonotypes was about 5% for naive CD4, about 4% for naive CD8, about 2.5% for memory CD4, and roughly 0.4% for memory CD8. Even with the large sequencing depth, rarefaction of the sorted-subset datasets indicated that sequencing was incomplete.

Sequenced input: naive CD4+ T cells from PBMCs. This specimen's cell subset or site label, interpreted: CD45RA+ positively selected. The origin of this receptor is a man younger than 30 in good health. Some clones in this sample may be carry-over from other donors' samples. The chain is assembled from TRBV5-1 and TRBJ1-1; a weak D assignment points to TRBD1 (5 bases agree). The DNA sequence is as follows: TGCGCCAGCAGCTTGAGAGTAGGGGCCGGGACTGAAGCTTTCTTT. It translates as CASSLRVGAGTEAFF.